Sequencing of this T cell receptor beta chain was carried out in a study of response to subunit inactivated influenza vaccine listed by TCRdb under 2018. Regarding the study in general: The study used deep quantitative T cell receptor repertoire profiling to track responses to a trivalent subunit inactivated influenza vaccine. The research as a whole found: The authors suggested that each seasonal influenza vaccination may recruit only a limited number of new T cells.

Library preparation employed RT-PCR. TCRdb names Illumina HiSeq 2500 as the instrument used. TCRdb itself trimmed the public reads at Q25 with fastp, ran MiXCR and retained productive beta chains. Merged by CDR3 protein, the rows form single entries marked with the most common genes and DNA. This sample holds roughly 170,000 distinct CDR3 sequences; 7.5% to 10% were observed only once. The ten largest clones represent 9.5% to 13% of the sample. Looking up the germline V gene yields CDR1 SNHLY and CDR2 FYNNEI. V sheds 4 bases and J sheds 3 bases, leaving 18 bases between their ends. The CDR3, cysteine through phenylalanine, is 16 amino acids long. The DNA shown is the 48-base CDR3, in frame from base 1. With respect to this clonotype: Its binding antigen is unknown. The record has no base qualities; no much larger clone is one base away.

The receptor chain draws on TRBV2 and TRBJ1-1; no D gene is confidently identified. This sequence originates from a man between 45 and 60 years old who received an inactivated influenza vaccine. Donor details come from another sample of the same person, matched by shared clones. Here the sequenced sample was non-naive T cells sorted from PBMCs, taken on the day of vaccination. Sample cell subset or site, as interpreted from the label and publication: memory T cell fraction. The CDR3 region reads CASSGTSRAVDTEAFF. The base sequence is TGTGCCAGCAGTGGAACTTCCCGGGCAGTGGACACTGAAGCTTTCTTT.